A single sample gave rise to the 22 T cell receptor beta chains below, sequenced in a study of T cell responses to AZD1222 COVID-19 vaccine. Generated by immunoSEQ multiplex PCR, the TCRdb table keeps only in-frame clones and is missing some. This table has more than 140,000 clones, about 93% appearing once. Sample: peripheral blood, taken on day 0 of AZD1222 vaccination. The receptor source for this set is an adult in good health.

The chain combines TRBV14 with TRBJ2-2; 7 positions agree with TRBD2. Germline lookup yields CDR1 SGHDN and CDR2 FVKESK. The V segment lost 2 bases and the J segment 5 bases; nucleotides outside the gene matches: 5. The CDR3 has 15 residues. CDR3 coding DNA: TGTGCCAGCAGCCAACACCTTAGCGGGACCGGGGAGCTGTTTTTT. Protein sequence: CASSQHLSGTGELFF.

This chain connects TRBV7-2 to TRBJ1-1; no clear D gene. V gave up 0 bases and J gave up 7 bases, with 9 bases separating them. CDR3 length: 13 residues. Germline V lookup: CDR1 SGHTA, CDR2 FQGNSA. CDR3 sequence: CASSLARSVEAFF. In DNA, the CDR3 is TGTGCCAGCAGCTTAGCACGGAGTGTTGAAGCTTTCTTT.

The chain employs TRBV10-2 and TRBJ1-1, with 7 bases aligning to TRBD1. From germline, CDR1 is WSHSY and CDR2 SAAADI. The CDR3 is 15 residues long. Unmatched junction bases numbered 10, after V lost 6 bases and J lost 3 bases. CDR3 loop: CASRIRHTGDTEAFF. The CDR3 DNA follows: TGCGCCAGCAGGATCCGCCACACAGGGGACACTGAAGCTTTCTTT.

The chain employs TRBV7-6 and TRBJ2-1; TRBD1 matches 9 bases. Germline V gene data show CDR1 as SGHVS and CDR2 as FNYEAQ. Trimming took 0 bases from V and 7 from J; bases not matched to a gene: 10. This CDR3 is built from 17 residues. The CDR3 DNA is TGTGCCAGCAGCTTAGCACTTAACACAGGGGGCTTGAATGAGCAGTTCTTC. Amino acid sequence: CASSLALNTGGLNEQFF. The full variable domain, completed using reference TRBV7-6 and TRBJ2-1, is GAGVSQSPRYKVTKRGQDVALRCDPISGHVSLYWYRQALGQGPEFLTYFNYEAQQDKSGLPNDRFSAERPEGSISTLTIQRTEQRDSAMYRCASSLALNTGGLNEQFFGPGTRLTVL.

The genes are TRBV7-2 and TRBJ1-6; D is unclear. V lost 2 bases, J lost 14 bases, and 13 bases lay in between. The CDR3 loop spans 13 amino acids. The V gene's germline CDR1 is SGHTA and CDR2 FQGNSA. CDR3 sequence: CASSLYAVSSLHF. Here the CDR3 DNA reads TGTGCCAGCAGCTTATACGCGGTATCGTCCCTCCACTTT.

The chain couples TRBV9 to TRBJ2-1, with 8 bases aligning to TRBD1. The CDR3 extends over 13 amino acids. Germline V gene lookup returns CDR1 SGDLS and CDR2 YYNGEE. Germline trimming cut 7 bases from V and 3 bases from J; bases unmatched to any gene: 3. CDR3 bases: TGTGCCAGCCAGGACAGGGACTACAATGAGCAGTTCTTC. It translates to CASQDRDYNEQFF.

This sequence joins TRBV7-9 and TRBJ1-1; D uncertain. This CDR3 region has 13 residues. CDR1 SEHNR and CDR2 FQNEAQ come from the germline V gene (reference sequence). V dropped 4 bases and J dropped 3 bases, with 9 bases sitting between them. The CDR3 reads CASSSQTHTEAFF. CDR3 nucleotide sequence: TGTGCCAGCAGCTCTCAGACGCACACTGAAGCTTTCTTT. Full variable domain (rest looked up from reference TRBV7-9 and TRBJ1-1): DTGVSQNPRHKITKRGQNVTFRCDPISEHNRLYWYRQTLGQGPEFLTYFQNEAQLEKSRLLSDRFSAERPKGSFSTLEIQRTEQGDSAMYLCASSSQTHTEAFFGQGTRLTVV.

V usage is TRBV3-1 (or the pseudogene TRBV3-2) and J usage is TRBJ2-3; D is uncertain. From germline, CDR1 is LGHDT and CDR2 YNNKEL (reference sequence). The CDR3 length is 12 residues. V lost 5 bases and J 10 bases, leaving 13 bases between the germline ends. Here the CDR3 reads CASSLRPNPQYF. CDR3 bases: TGTGCCAGCAGCTTGCGTCCTAATCCGCAGTATTTT.

This clone was seen a few times. V gene TRBV3-1 (or the pseudogene TRBV3-2) combines with J gene TRBJ2-1; D remains ambiguous. The CDR3 length is 13 residues. Looked up from germline, CDR1 is LGHDT and CDR2 is YNNKEL (reference sequence). V dropped 1 base and J dropped 5 bases, with 6 bases sitting between them. For the CDR3, the DNA is TGTGCCAGCAGCCAAGGGACCAACAATGAGCAGTTCTTC. As protein: CASSQGTNNEQFF.

This chain uses TRBV11-3 with TRBJ2-3, with D possibly TRBD2 on 5 matching bases. V was cut by 3 bases and J by 5 bases, with 6 bases left in between. Germline assignment: CDR1 SGHNT and CDR2 YENEEA. The CDR3 has 12 amino acids. The CDR3 is CASSFEGDTQYF. The CDR3 DNA sequence: TGTGCCAGCAGCTTTGAGGGAGATACGCAGTATTTT.

J is TRBJ1-4 and V is TRBV7-2; tentative D call: TRBD1 (6 bases). Trimming took 5 bases from V and 7 from J, leaving 11 bases between them. CDR1 is SGHTA and CDR2 is FQGNSA in the germline V gene. The length of the CDR3 is 13 residues. This chain's CDR3 is CASSEGQREKLFF. The CDR3 nucleotides are TGTGCCAGCAGCGAAGGACAGCGTGAAAAACTGTTTTTT.

The chain couples TRBV6-1 to TRBJ2-5; D possibly corresponds to TRBD2 (5 bases). The germline V gene has CDR1 MNHNS and CDR2 SASEGT. V dropped 3 bases and J dropped 10 bases, with 15 bases sitting between them. The CDR3 totals 13 residues. The CDR3 DNA is TGTGCCAGCAGTGAGGGAGTTCGCGTAGTCCAGTACTTC. This sequence encodes CASSEGVRVVQYF.

The chain joins TRBV27 to TRBJ2-5; D may be TRBD1 (6 bases). The CDR3 covers 18 residues. Trimming left V 5 bases short and J 0 bases short, with 22 bases between. Germline-derived CDR1 and CDR2 are MNHEY and SMNVEV (reference sequence). CDR3 sequence reads: CASSQLKNRVPNQETQYF. CDR3 coding DNA: TGTGCCAGCAGTCAATTAAAAAACAGGGTGCCGAACCAAGAGACCCAGTACTTC.

The table lists this clone with a few counts. This chain joins TRBV11-2 and TRBJ2-7; TRBD1 is a possible D gene (6 bases). Germline V gene sequence: CDR1 SGHAT, CDR2 FQNNGV. Trimming left V 2 bases short and J 0 bases short, with 14 bases between. This CDR3 comprises 16 residues. Here the CDR3 DNA reads TGTGCCAGCAGCTTACTGCCGGGACACCTCTCCTACGAGCAGTACTTC. This sequence encodes CASSLLPGHLSYEQYF.

This chain links TRBV6-5 with TRBJ1-6; a weak D match, TRBD1 (6 bases). The CDR3 contains 15 residues. The V end was cut by 2 bases, the J end by 10 bases, with 15 bases between. Germline CDR1 MNHEY, CDR2 SVGAGI. The CDR3 here is CASSYDPSRGSPLHF. The CDR3 nucleotides read TGTGCCAGCAGTTACGACCCCTCCAGGGGCTCACCCCTCCACTTT.

This clone came up once. This chain joins TRBV7-2 and TRBJ1-6, with D unresolved. The CDR3 covers 12 residues. Trimming cost V 5 bases and J 8 bases, with 7 bases left between them. Germline V gene sequence: CDR1 SGHTA, CDR2 FQGNSA. The CDR3 loop is CASSHTYSPLHF. The CDR3 DNA is TGTGCCAGCAGCCATACTTATTCACCCCTCCACTTT.

This clone was seen a single time. This chain connects TRBV12-3 or TRBV12-4 to TRBJ2-1, with 8 bases fitting TRBD2. Trimming removed 6 bases from V and 9 bases from J; junction bases left unmatched: 7. This CDR3 contains 13 residues. The CDR3 nucleotides are TGTGCCAGCAGGAACAAGCGGGAGAGTGAGCAGTTCTTC. Protein: CASRNKRESEQFF.

The chain combines TRBV27 with TRBJ2-1; 8 bases fit TRBD2. Germline V gene lookup returns CDR1 MNHEY and CDR2 SMNVEV (reference sequence). The CDR3 length is 15 residues. Unmatched junction bases numbered 3, after V lost 2 bases and J lost 3 bases. The CDR3 protein is CASSLSGSVYNEQFF. The CDR3, as DNA: TGTGCCAGCAGTTTAAGCGGGAGTGTCTACAATGAGCAGTTCTTC.

The chain uses TRBV3-1 (or the pseudogene TRBV3-2) and TRBJ1-2; TRBD1 might be the D (5 bases). Germline V gives CDR1 LGHDT, CDR2 YNNKEL (reference sequence). Trimming took off 0 bases at V and 4 bases at J, with 15 bases between the two ends. This CDR3 contains 16 residues. The CDR3 DNA is TGTGCCAGCAGCCAAGAAGACAGTCCAACTAGCTATGGCTACACCTTC. Translated: CASSQEDSPTSYGYTF.

The chain uses TRBV7-8 and TRBJ2-7; TRBD2 matches at 10 bases. Germline V lookup: CDR1 SGHVS, CDR2 FQNEAQ. The CDR3 spans 17 residues. V dropped 3 bases and J dropped 3; count of bases not matched to a gene: 11. The CDR3 protein is CASSFGGAGGPLYEQYF. The CDR3 DNA follows: TGTGCCAGCAGCTTCGGGGGAGCGGGAGGGCCCCTCTACGAGCAGTACTTC.

The chain carries TRBV6-5 and TRBJ1-5, with TRBD1 matching over 7 bases. With V trimmed by 6 bases and J by 7 bases, 6 bases remained unmatched. The CDR3 covers 13 residues. The V gene's germline CDR1 is MNHEY and CDR2 SVGAGI. CDR3 nucleotides: TGTGCCAGCAGGGGGTCAGGGGGACAGCCCCAGCATTTT. Its protein product is CASRGSGGQPQHF.

This clone was seen once. This sequence joins TRBV7-8 and TRBJ2-2; 7 nucleotides align to TRBD2. This CDR3 is 15 amino acids long. The ends lost 2 bases at V and 7 bases at J; junction bases unmatched: 7. Germline CDR1 reads SGHVS; CDR2 reads FQNEAQ. CDR3 region: CASSLTSAALGELFF. CDR3 nucleotide sequence: TGTGCCAGCAGCTTAACTAGCGCCGCCCTCGGGGAGCTGTTTTTT.